Presented here are 17 T cell receptor beta chains from one specimen sequenced in a study of CD8 T cells in Susac syndrome (dated 2019 in TCRdb). To prepare the library, the immunoSEQ multiplex PCR assay was applied. RNA was extracted using the RNeasy kit, and roughly 0.45 to 1 microgram was reverse transcribed with random hexamers. TCRdb's own reprocessing of the public reads used fastp at Q25 and MiXCR and kept productive beta chains. Identical CDR3 proteins give one entry, which carries the most common genes and DNA. This sample has 300,000 or so distinct CDR3 sequences in its table, and approximately 90% of those were observed once. The top ten clonotypes cover about 0.063% of the sample. The source material was CD4+ T cells from PBMCs. These receptors originate from a human donor with multiple sclerosis.

This rearrangement joins TRBV6-5 to TRBJ2-3; 9 bases are a match to TRBD2. V shed 4 bases and J 2 bases; nucleotides not matched to a gene: 7. Germline V lookup: CDR1 MNHEY, CDR2 SVGAGI. This CDR3 spans 16 amino acids. CDR3 in amino acids: CASSSTGTSPTDTQYF. CDR3 DNA: TGTGCCAGCAGTTCTACCGGGACTAGCCCCACAGATACGCAGTATTTT.

V and J are TRBV29-1 and TRBJ1-3; weak D call: TRBD1 (5 bases). The CDR3 runs to 14 residues. CDR1 SQVTM and CDR2 ANQGSEA come from the germline V gene. V was shortened by 4 bases and J by 0 bases, with 10 bases between the two germline ends. The CDR3 bases are TGCAGCGTTGTTTGGGGCTCCTCTGGAAACACCATATATTTT. Amino acid sequence: CSVVWGSSGNTIYF.

The gene calls are TRBV2 and TRBJ1-5; maybe TRBD1 (5 bases). V was shortened by 3 bases and J by 9 bases, with 15 bases between the two germline ends. This CDR3 contains 14 residues. From germline, CDR1 is SNHLY and CDR2 FYNNEI. The CDR3 spells CASSEGLLGGPQHF. The CDR3, as DNA: TGTGCCAGCAGTGAGGGACTCTTAGGTGGGCCCCAGCATTTT.

The chain carries TRBV20-1 and TRBJ2-7, with a possible D match to TRBD1 (6 bases). V lost 6 bases and J lost 2, with 32 bases in between. Germline CDR1 and CDR2: DFQATT and SNEGSKA (reference sequence). The CDR3 sequence is 19 residues long. CDR3: CSARSAHSVTGKPPYEQYF. The CDR3 bases are TGCAGTGCCCGATCGGCCCACTCAGTAACAGGGAAGCCCCCCTACGAGCAGTACTTC.

The chain links TRBV7-9 to TRBJ2-7; a possible D gene is TRBD1 (6 bases). The CDR3 is made up of 14 amino acids. Germline assignment: CDR1 SEHNR and CDR2 FQNEAQ (reference sequence). V lost 2 bases and J lost 5, with 13 bases in between. The CDR3 protein is CASSLPQGRNEQYF. As DNA, the CDR3 is TGTGCCAGCAGCTTACCACAGGGCCGCAACGAGCAGTACTTC.

This chain uses TRBV23-1 with TRBJ2-1; 9 bases are shared with TRBD1. TRBV23-1 is designated an ORF whose function remains uncertain. This CDR3 is built from 12 residues. The V gene end was trimmed by 11 bases and the J gene end by 7 bases; junction bases not matched to a gene: 6. The CDR3, as DNA: TGCGCCTCCCCGGGACAGGGAAATGAGCAGTTCTTC. It codes for CASPGQGNEQFF.

The chain carries TRBV2 and TRBJ2-7; D gene uncertain. Germline V gives CDR1 SNHLY, CDR2 FYNNEI. V lost 2 bases and J lost 2, with 13 bases in between. The CDR3 is 15 residues long. The DNA for the CDR3 is TGTGCCAGCAGTGAACGGGTTCGTGGCCCCTACGAGCAGTACTTC. Amino acids: CASSERVRGPYEQYF.

The chain is built from TRBV14 and TRBJ2-6; D uncertain. Trimming stripped 2 bases from V and 0 bases from J, with 2 bases between. The germline gives CDR1 SGHDN, CDR2 FVKESK. The CDR3 length is 14 residues. The CDR3, as DNA: TGTGCCAGCAGCCAAATCTCTGGGGCCAACGTCCTGACTTTC. Protein sequence: CASSQISGANVLTF.

The gene calls are TRBV27 and TRBJ1-2; 7 bases are a match to TRBD1. Germline CDR1 MNHEY, CDR2 SMNVEV (reference sequence). J lost 8 bases, V lost 3 bases, and 18 bases had no gene match. This CDR3 is 17 amino acids long. The CDR3 DNA follows: TGTGCCAGCAGTTTCGAGGCCGCAAGGGGGCGCAGGGAAGGCTACACCTTC. Encoded protein: CASSFEAARGRREGYTF.

The gene calls are TRBV15 and TRBJ1-1, with D unclear. The germline gives CDR1 LNHNV, CDR2 YYDKDF (reference sequence). The ends were cut back, 9 bases at V and 11 bases at J, with 13 bases in the middle. This CDR3 is built from 10 residues. CDR3 amino acids: CATGSQEAFF. CDR3 nucleotides: TGTGCCACGGGTTCGCAAGAGGCTTTCTTT.

DNA of the CDR3: TGTGCCAGCAGCGTAGTAGGGACAGGGGGCACTGAAGCTTTCTTT. This translates into CASSVVGTGGTEAFF. This sequence joins TRBV9 and TRBJ1-1, with 11 bases that match TRBD1. The germline V gene encodes CDR1 SGDLS and CDR2 YYNGEE. The CDR3 loop spans 15 amino acids. After removal of 0 bases from V and 4 bases from J, the junction contained 2 bases not matched to a gene.

The gene calls are TRBV21-1 and TRBJ2-5. TRBV21-1 is annotated as a pseudogene. The CDR3 is 13 residues long. The DNA of the CDR3 is TGTGCCAGCAGCAAAGTCGGCCAAGAGACCCAGTACTTC. This gives the protein CASSKVGQETQYF.

The CDR3 sequence is CASSSPGRNNSPLHF. Here the CDR3 DNA reads TGCGCCAGCAGTTCACCGGGACGGAATAATTCACCCCTCCACTTT. This chain joins TRBV4-1 and TRBJ1-6, with D maybe TRBD1 (5 bases). This CDR3 comprises 15 residues. V was pared by 6 bases and J by 5 bases, with 14 bases between. Germline CDR1 and CDR2: MGHRA and YSYEKL.

This chain joins TRBV2 and TRBJ2-2, with TRBD2 matching 8 bases. After removal of 7 bases from V and 0 bases from J, the junction contained 10 bases not matched to a gene. The germline V gene encodes CDR1 SNHLY and CDR2 FYNNEI. The CDR3 loop spans 17 amino acids. CDR3 sequence: CASTGWSGGANTGELFF. The CDR3 region has the DNA TGTGCCAGCACGGGGTGGAGCGGGGGCGCGAACACCGGGGAGCTGTTTTTT.

This clonotype was counted a few times. The chain combines TRBV2 with TRBJ2-7; D unresolved. The germline gives CDR1 SNHLY, CDR2 FYNNEI. V lost 7 bases to trimming and J lost 0 bases, with 16 bases between them. CDR3 size: 15 residues. The CDR3 nucleotides are TGTGCCAGCAAGGCCGGGCTTCAAAGCTCCTACGAGCAGTACTTC. Amino acid sequence: CASKAGLQSSYEQYF.

The V gene is TRBV7-2, the J gene TRBJ2-2; D not resolved. Germline V lookup: CDR1 SGHTA, CDR2 FQGNSA. This CDR3 region has 15 residues. V lost 5 bases and J 6 bases, leaving 16 bases between the germline ends. CDR3 DNA sequence: TGTGCCAGCAGCCCCTCTGCGAGTGTTGCCGGGGAGCTGTTTTTT. Amino acids: CASSPSASVAGELFF.

V and J are TRBV11-3 and TRBJ2-2; D gene unclear. Per germline, CDR1 SGHNT and CDR2 YENEEA. Trimming cost V 2 bases and J 0 bases, with 7 bases left between them. The CDR3 contains 15 residues. CDR3 coding DNA: TGTGCCAGCAGCTTAAACGGCGCGAACACCGGGGAGCTGTTTTTT. This codes for CASSLNGANTGELFF.